This note documents a single T cell receptor beta chain sequence. What it binds is not known. Libraries were prepared by immunoSEQ multiplex PCR; TCRdb keeps only in-frame clonotypes and omits some of them. The sample holds roughly 120,000 clones; approximately 88% are singletons and the top ten take about 6.5%. The source of the sample is a study of T cell responses to AZD1222 COVID-19 vaccine. The study, taken as a whole, reports: Following two doses of AZD1222, Spike-specific TCR breadth and depth rose.

V gave up 0 bases and J gave up 4 bases, with 5 bases separating them. Germline V gene sequence: CDR1 SGHNT, CDR2 YYREEE (reference sequence). The CDR3 loop spans 13 amino acids. This clonotype was sampled from an adult who received the AZD1222 COVID-19 vaccine. J is TRBJ1-3 and V is TRBV5-4, with D unresolved. The sequencing here drew on peripheral blood, taken 28 days after the second AZD1222 dose. As DNA, the CDR3 is TGTGCCAGCAGCTTGGCCGGGGGAAACACCATATATTTT. It yields the protein CASSLAGGNTIYF. The full variable domain, completed using reference TRBV5-4 and TRBJ1-3, is ETGVTQSPTHLIKTRGQQVTLRCSSQSGHNTVSWYQQALGQGPQFIFQYYREEENGRGNFPPRFSGLQFPNYSSELNVNALELDDSALYLCASSLAGGNTIYFGEGSWLTVV.